The sequence of this T cell receptor beta chain was determined in a study of cytomegalovirus exposure and HLA in healthy donors. This CDR3 spans 13 amino acids. Trimming took off 1 base at V and 12 bases at J, with 13 bases between the two ends. Germline-derived CDR1 and CDR2 are LNHNV and YYDKDF (reference sequence). With 60 Vbeta and 13 Jbeta primers, the PCR was carried out. Measured with immunoSEQ multiplex PCR; TCRdb has only the in-frame clones, and not every one. The table records more than 75,000 clones, 79% of them present only once. While unrecorded immune exposures were likely, the donors were nominally healthy when sampled. On this clone: Its antigen is not identified.

Whole-study results and caveats: As a later analysis showed, several of the most significant clusters appeared to be linked to common viral pathogens. Analysis was performed later, and it showed HLA-associated TCR beta chains to be more clonally expanded than equally common others.

The material sequenced was PBMCs. The sequence was obtained from a man younger than 45 in good health and CMV-seronegative. The rearrangement uses TRBV15 and TRBJ2-1; weak D call: TRBD2 (5 bases). The CDR3 spells CATSRVARLGQFF. Written as DNA, the CDR3 is TGTGCCACCAGCAGAGTAGCGCGGTTAGGGCAGTTCTTC.